This T cell receptor (beta chain) was documented in a study of blood T cells in healthy people across ages. Study observations and caveats: Among long-lived donors, naive CD4+ cells were more numerous and diversity higher than in aged donors.

CDR1 and CDR2 (germline): SEHNR, FQNEAQ (reference sequence). V lost 5 bases, J lost 4 bases, and 9 bases lay in between. The CDR3 loop spans 13 amino acids. A J-beta primer mix and a sample-barcoded 5' primer were used in a second PCR of about 6 to 12 cycles. TCRdb reprocessed the 5' RACE reads via MiXCR and lists one record per CDR3 protein. Of hundreds of thousands of distinct CDR3 sequences listed, roughly 24% are singletons. Healthy Russian Caucasian donors spanned ages about 6 to 100 years. As regards this clonotype: Its target is not known.

These same records also appear under a second study, on T cells of mothers and their children. That paper adds: The yield was over 8.5 million TCR beta CDR3 reads from each mother and roughly 3 million from each child.

The sequencing sample was made of blood. The receptor's source is a boy aged 10-17 years in good health. The rearrangement links TRBV7-9 to TRBJ1-3; D is undetermined. The CDR3: CASSPPPGNTIYF. The CDR3 region has the DNA TGTGCCAGCAGCCCCCCGCCCGGAAACACCATATATTTT. Complete variable domain (other parts from reference TRBV7-9 and TRBJ1-3): DTGVSQNPRHKITKRGQNVTFRCDPISEHNRLYWYRQTLGQGPEFLTYFQNEAQLEKSRLLSDRFSAERPKGSFSTLEIQRTEQGDSAMYLCASSPPPGNTIYFGEGSWLTVV.